These 16 T cell receptor beta chains were sequenced from one sample in a study of T cells in Graves' hyperthyroidism and ophthalmopathy. RNA transcripts gave rise to amplified TCR beta CDR3 regions. TCR CDR3 regions were first amplified by RT-PCR with HTBI primers. In TCRdb, the multiplex PCR reads were re-called with MiXCR into one record per CDR3 protein. The profile covers nearly 750,000 distinct CDR3 sequences, with roughly 32% appearing a single time and less than 35% taken by the ten largest. Sequenced material: blood. The receptor set was obtained from a woman between 35 and 50 years old with Graves' hyperthyroidism.

This clonotype has more than one count but fewer than ten. V is TRBV4-3 and J is TRBJ2-5; D could derive from TRBD1 or TRBD2 (5 bases each). CDR3 length: 14 amino acids. The V end lost 0 bases, the J end lost 4 bases, and 9 bases lay between the germline ends. Germline V lookup: CDR1 LGHNA, CDR2 YSLEER. The CDR3 coding sequence is TGCGCCAGCAGCCAAGACAGGGACGGAGAGACCCAGTACTTC. Translation: CASSQDRDGETQYF.

This clonotype was found many times. The chain's CDR3 is CASSFGQLRWNGYTF. The CDR3 region has the DNA TGTGCCAGCAGTTTCGGACAGTTAAGGTGGAATGGCTACACCTTC. This sequence joins TRBV2 and TRBJ1-2; perhaps TRBD1 as D (6 bases). The CDR3 is made up of 15 amino acids. Germline lookup yields CDR1 SNHLY and CDR2 FYNNEI. Between the trimmed V and J ends, which lost 5 bases and 6 bases, there was a span of 19 bases.

This clonotype was observed once. One end of the junction varies from germline; a read error may be responsible. This rearrangement joins TRBV20-1 to TRBJ2-6, with D perhaps TRBD1 (5 bases). This CDR3 spans 13 amino acids. Germline CDR1 reads DFQATT; CDR2 reads SNEGSKA (reference sequence). The CDR3 is CSASTSGANILTF. The DNA of the CDR3 is TGCAGTGCTAGTACCAGTGGGGCCAACATCCTGACTTTC.

This clonotype was detected a few times. This rearrangement joins TRBV6-5 to TRBJ1-1; D unclear. In germline, CDR1 is MNHEY, CDR2 SVGAGI. Trimming left V 6 bases short and J 2 bases short, with 22 bases between. This CDR3 is built from 17 residues. The CDR3 region has the DNA TGTGCCAGCAGAAACGGACGGTTGCTTTTATCTAACACTGAAGCTTTCTTT. This encodes CASRNGRLLLSNTEAFF.

This clonotype occurred a few times. The chain couples TRBV6-6 to TRBJ1-3, with TRBD1 as a possible D gene (6 bases). With 6 bases removed from V and 2 bases from J, the gap between germline ends came to 11 bases. The CDR3 loop spans 14 amino acids. The V gene's germline CDR1 is MNHNY and CDR2 SVGAGI (reference sequence). CDR3 loop: CASRLTGTGNTIYF. As DNA, the CDR3 is TGTGCCAGCAGACTGACAGGAACTGGAAACACCATATATTTT.

This chain uses TRBV4-2 with TRBJ1-1, with TRBD1 matching over 7 bases. J was trimmed by 0 bases and V by 4 bases; bases with no gene match: 8. This CDR3 has 16 amino acids. Germline CDR1 is LGHNA and CDR2 is YNFKEQ. The CDR3 reads CASSPRGTDLNTEAFF. The CDR3 nucleotides are TGTGCCAGCAGCCCCCGGGGGACAGATCTGAACACTGAAGCTTTCTTT.

The genes are TRBV2 and TRBJ1-2; 9 bases are shared with TRBD1. The V and J ends lost 7 bases and 3 bases, in that order; junction bases with no gene match: 6. Germline CDR1 is SNHLY and CDR2 is FYNNEI. The CDR3 consists of 14 residues. CDR3 DNA sequence: TGTGCCAGCACCCGGGACAGGGTAGACTATGGCTACACCTTC. This sequence encodes CASTRDRVDYGYTF. Full variable domain (remainder filled in from reference TRBV2 and TRBJ1-2): EPEVTQTPSHQVTQMGQEVILRCVPISNHLYFYWYRQILGQKVEFLVSFYNNEISEKSEIFDDQFSVERPDGSNFTLKIRSTKLEDSAMYFCASTRDRVDYGYTFGSGTRLTVV.

The CDR3 nucleotides are TGTGCCAGTAGTATAGATCTGGCATCTTTCAGAAGCAATCAGCCCCAGCATTTT. Amino acids: CASSIDLASFRSNQPQHF. This sequence joins TRBV19 and TRBJ1-5; D remains ambiguous. This CDR3 region has 18 residues. V lost 0 bases and J lost 1, with 16 bases in between. Per the germline V gene, CDR1 is LNHDA and CDR2 is SQIVND (reference sequence).

This clonotype has at least ten counts. The chain joins TRBV25-1 to TRBJ1-5; no clear D gene. The V gene's germline CDR1 is MGHDK and CDR2 SYGVNS. V was clipped by 5 bases and J by 7 bases, with 15 bases between them. The CDR3 is made up of 14 amino acids. DNA for the CDR3: TGTGCCAGCAGTTCAGCGGGGAATCAACAGCCCCAGCATTTT. Residues: CASSSAGNQQPQHF.

The rearrangement joins TRBV19 to TRBJ2-2; the D gene is possibly TRBD2 (6 bases). The germline V and J ends were trimmed by 3 bases and 4 bases, with 15 bases remaining between them. Germline V gene data show CDR1 as LNHDA and CDR2 as SQIVND (reference sequence). The CDR3 is 16 residues long. CDR3 amino acids: CASSIKWGDGTGELFF. CDR3 bases: TGTGCCAGTAGTATTAAGTGGGGGGACGGCACCGGGGAGCTGTTTTTT.

Ten or more counts support this clonotype. The V gene is TRBV19, the J gene TRBJ1-4; D is unclear. The CDR3 is 13 residues long. The germline V gene encodes CDR1 LNHDA and CDR2 SQIVND (reference sequence). Deletions cut 3 bases from V and 8 bases from J, with 10 bases between. In nucleotides, the CDR3 is TGTGCCAGTAGTATGGGCGGCGTGGAAAAACTGTTTTTT. It codes for CASSMGGVEKLFF.

This clonotype was seen many times. CDR3 residues: CSVESTRVIGTEAFF. The DNA of the CDR3 is TGCAGCGTTGAATCCACCAGGGTGATAGGAACTGAAGCTTTCTTT. This chain uses TRBV29-1 with TRBJ1-1; the D gene is possibly TRBD1 (5 bases). Germline V gives CDR1 SQVTM, CDR2 ANQGSEA. V was clipped by 2 bases and J by 5 bases, with 18 bases between them. CDR3 length equals 15 residues.

This clonotype was seen at least ten times. Written as DNA, the CDR3 is TGTGCCACCGCTAGTTACACTGAAGCTTTCTTT. Translated: CATASYTEAFF. The rearrangement links TRBV24-1 to TRBJ1-1, with D uncertain. The CDR3 loop spans 11 amino acids. Germline CDR1 is KGHDR and CDR2 is SFDVKD. V lost 9 bases to trimming and J lost 3 bases, with 7 bases between them.

This clonotype was seen many times. The rearrangement joins TRBV4-1 to TRBJ1-6; D may be TRBD1 (5 bases). Per the germline V gene, CDR1 is MGHRA and CDR2 is YSYEKL. V was shortened by 0 bases and J by 10 bases, with 10 bases between the two germline ends. The CDR3 consists of 14 residues. CDR3 nucleotide sequence: TGCGCCAGCAGCCAAGAAGGGGTGGGCTCACCCCTCCACTTT. Amino acids: CASSQEGVGSPLHF.

This chain joins TRBV19 and TRBJ1-5; 7 bases fit TRBD1. The germline V gene has CDR1 LNHDA and CDR2 SQIVND (reference sequence). The CDR3 is 13 amino acids. The ends lost 10 bases at V and 4 bases at J; junction bases unmatched: 7. The CDR3 sequence is CATPDRPNQPQHF. The CDR3 DNA is TGTGCCACCCCGGACAGGCCAAATCAGCCCCAGCATTTT.

The rearrangement joins TRBV27 to TRBJ1-2; 7 bases are shared with TRBD1. Trimming cost V 3 bases and J 6 bases; bases outside gene matches: 7. The CDR3 sequence is 14 residues long. Germline V gene sequence: CDR1 MNHEY, CDR2 SMNVEV (reference sequence). CDR3 DNA sequence: TGTGCCAGCAGTTTTTCATACAGGGGTGATGGCTACACCTTC. It codes for CASSFSYRGDGYTF.